The 15 T cell receptor beta chains reported below all come from one sample, sequenced in a study of blood T cells in healthy people across ages. PCR was performed a second time for about 6 to 12 cycles using a sample-barcoded 5' primer and a J-beta primer mix. TCRdb re-called the 5' RACE reads through MiXCR, storing one row per CDR3 protein. Among some 1.5 million distinct CDR3 sequences listed, 28% were seen once. Source material: blood. These receptors originate from a woman between 25 and 40 years old in good health.

The rearrangement links TRBV6-6 to TRBJ1-1, with 9 bases identical to TRBD1. CDR3 size: 15 residues. Germline CDR1 is MNHNY and CDR2 is SVGAGI (reference sequence). Unmatched junction bases numbered 7, after V lost 4 bases and J lost 4 bases. The CDR3 protein is CASSWGTGKRTEAFF. In DNA, the CDR3 is TGTGCCAGCAGTTGGGGGACAGGGAAGCGCACTGAAGCTTTCTTT.

As concerns this clonotype: A read error is the likely source, as a far larger clone sits one nucleotide away. The chain is built from TRBV4-3 and TRBJ2-7, with D possibly TRBD1 on 6 matching bases. Germline loops: CDR1 LGHNA, CDR2 YSLEER. Trimming took off 3 bases at V and 0 bases at J, with 12 bases between the two ends. CDR3 size: 15 residues. The chain's CDR3 is CASSQGAEGSYEQYF. CDR3 nucleotides: TGCGCCAGCAGCCAGGGGGCAGAGGGCTCCTACGAGCAGTACTTC.

This clonotype was counted only a few times. This chain uses TRBV9 with TRBJ2-2; D unresolved. The ends were cut back, 4 bases at V and 3 bases at J, with 7 bases in the middle. There are 13 residues in the CDR3. The germline gives CDR1 SGDLS, CDR2 YYNGEE. The CDR3 loop reads CASSTPYTGELFF. The CDR3 DNA reads as TGTGCCAGCAGCACCCCGTACACCGGGGAGCTGTTTTTT.

The chain is built from TRBV20-1 and TRBJ1-4, with TRBD1 as a possible D gene (5 bases). Trimming left V 6 bases short and J 8 bases short, with 22 bases between. CDR1 and CDR2 from the germline V gene are DFQATT and SNEGSKA (reference sequence). CDR3 length equals 15 residues. DNA for the CDR3: TGCAGTGCCGGCCTGCCCGGGACCGTGTACGAAAAACTGTTTTTT. This encodes CSAGLPGTVYEKLFF.

In the case of this clonotype: Germline is not matched at one junction end, which may reflect a read error. This rearrangement joins TRBV12-3 or TRBV12-4 to TRBJ2-7; no clear D. The CDR3 totals 12 residues. In DNA, the CDR3 is TGTACCAGCAGTTTCCCCGGCAATGAGCAGTACTTC. Translating it yields CTSSFPGNEQYF.

Notes on this clonotype: Its ends do not fully match the called genes, so a read error is possible. The chain recombines TRBV20-1 with TRBJ2-7; tentatively, D is TRBD1 or TRBD2 (7 bases each). The J call is doubtful: the DNA matches TRBJ2-5 better. CDR1 is DFQATT and CDR2 is SNEGSKA in the germline V gene (reference sequence). The CDR3 totals 12 residues. The CDR3 protein is CGARGGEETQYF. CDR3 coding DNA: TGCGGTGCCAGGGGGGGAGAGGAGACCCAGTACTTC.

The chain is built from TRBV6-5 and TRBJ1-6; 8 bases line up with TRBD1. The CDR3 totals 15 residues. Trimming cost V 5 bases and J 10 bases; bases outside gene matches: 10. CDR1 and CDR2 (germline): MNHEY, SVGAGI. CDR3 sequence (DNA): TGTGCCAGCAGTCCAACGGACAGGGTTGGCTCACCCCTCCACTTT. Amino acids: CASSPTDRVGSPLHF.

This clonotype was detected many times. The CDR3 coding sequence is TGTGCCAGCAGCCAATCGGGACAGTCCTACAATGAGCAGTTCTTC. It codes for CASSQSGQSYNEQFF. The chain couples TRBV7-2 to TRBJ2-1; TRBD1 matches 7 bases. Germline V gene lookup returns CDR1 SGHTA and CDR2 FQGNSA. This CDR3 contains 15 residues. V lost 5 bases to trimming and J lost 1 base; unmatched junction nucleotides: 5.

This clonotype was seen a few times. The gene calls are TRBV6-2 or TRBV6-3 and TRBJ1-2, with 7 bases lining up with TRBD1. The CDR3 consists of 13 residues. The ends lost 2 bases at V and 9 bases at J; junction bases unmatched: 6. Germline CDR1 MNHEY, CDR2 SVGEGT. CDR3 region: CASSYGTDRSYTF. DNA for the CDR3: TGTGCCAGCAGTTACGGAACGGACAGGAGCTACACCTTC.

The chain carries TRBV10-3 and TRBJ2-1; 15 bases are a match to TRBD2. Germline trimming cut 10 bases from V and 7 bases from J; bases unmatched to any gene: 8. CDR3 length: 15 amino acids. Germline V gives CDR1 ENHRY, CDR2 SYGVKD. Here the CDR3 reads CASDSGTSGRNEQFF. In DNA form, the CDR3 reads TGTGCCAGCGATTCCGGGACTAGCGGGAGGAATGAGCAGTTCTTC.

The chain employs TRBV24-1 and TRBJ2-5; D is unclear. The CDR3 has 14 residues. V lost 9 bases and J 2 bases, leaving 15 bases between the germline ends. Germline assignment: CDR1 KGHDR and CDR2 SFDVKD. Here the CDR3 reads CATPVDTTQETQYF. For the CDR3, the DNA is TGTGCCACCCCAGTTGACACCACACAAGAGACCCAGTACTTC.

This clonotype was counted a few times. This chain links TRBV11-2 with TRBJ2-3; D not resolved. From germline, CDR1 is SGHAT and CDR2 FQNNGV. The CDR3 contains 15 residues. Between the trimmed V and J ends, which lost 1 base and 5 bases, there was a span of 13 bases. This chain's CDR3 is CASSLVKGKIDTQYF. For the CDR3, the DNA is TGTGCCAGCAGCTTAGTAAAGGGTAAAATAGATACGCAGTATTTT.

The table lists this clonotype with a few counts. CDR3 in DNA: TGTGCCAGCAGTTCCCATAGAGCGGGAGGGTCTAGCACAGATACGCAGTATTTT. Its translation: CASSSHRAGGSSTDTQYF. The chain combines TRBV6-6 with TRBJ2-3; 10 bases are shared with TRBD2. V lost 4 bases to trimming and J lost 0 bases; unmatched junction nucleotides: 10. CDR1 and CDR2 (germline): MNHNY, SVGAGI (reference sequence). The CDR3 runs to 18 residues.

Comment on this clonotype: It may be a read error: a sequence one base away is much more abundant. This chain uses TRBV3-1 with TRBJ2-7; 7 nucleotides match TRBD2. This CDR3 has 15 amino acids. Germline trimming cut 1 base from V and 9 bases from J; bases unmatched to any gene: 12. Germline lookup yields CDR1 LGHDT and CDR2 YNNKEL (reference sequence). CDR3 sequence reads: CASSQGWQVPGGQYF. For the CDR3, the DNA is TGTGCCAGCAGCCAAGGATGGCAGGTCCCGGGAGGGCAGTACTTC.

The chain couples TRBV10-1 to TRBJ2-7, with a weak D call TRBD2 (6 bases). Trimming removed 4 bases at V and 1 base at J, with 11 bases between. This CDR3 is 14 amino acids long. Germline lookup yields CDR1 WNHNN and CDR2 SYGVQD (reference sequence). CDR3 sequence reads: CASSVEGRSYEQYF. Here the CDR3 DNA reads TGCGCCAGCAGTGTGGAGGGAAGGTCCTACGAGCAGTACTTC.